This T cell receptor beta chain was retrieved from a study of T cell responses to AZD1222 COVID-19 vaccine. Trimming removed 5 bases at V and 5 bases at J, with 15 bases between. CDR3 length equals 15 residues. Germline lookup yields CDR1 SGHAT and CDR2 FQDESV (reference sequence). The protocol was immunoSEQ multiplex PCR, while the TCRdb copy is restricted to in-frame clones and leaves out a portion. This sample has approximately 110,000 clones, with around nine tenths found just once. The specimen comprised peripheral blood, sampled on day 0 of AZD1222 vaccination. The sequence derives from an adult in good health. The V gene is TRBV11-1, the J gene TRBJ2-2, with D perhaps given as TRBD1 or TRBD2 (6 bases each). The CDR3 loop reads CASSLGGGRTGELFF. In DNA, the CDR3 is TGTGCCAGCAGCCTCGGAGGGGGGCGGACCGGGGAGCTGTTTTTT.